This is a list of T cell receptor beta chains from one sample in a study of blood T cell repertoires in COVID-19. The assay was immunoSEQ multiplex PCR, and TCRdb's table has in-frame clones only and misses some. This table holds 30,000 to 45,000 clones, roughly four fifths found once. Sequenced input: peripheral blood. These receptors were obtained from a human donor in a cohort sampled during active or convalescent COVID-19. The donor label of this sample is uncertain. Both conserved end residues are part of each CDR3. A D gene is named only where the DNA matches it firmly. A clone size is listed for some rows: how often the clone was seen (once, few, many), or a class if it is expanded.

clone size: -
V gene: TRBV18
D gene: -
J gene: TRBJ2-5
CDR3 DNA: TGTGCCAGCTCACTCAACCCGGGGGTGGAGACCCAGTACTTC
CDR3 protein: CASSLNPGVETQYF

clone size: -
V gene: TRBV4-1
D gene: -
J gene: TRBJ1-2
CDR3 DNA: TGCGCCAGCAGCCCGAGGGAGAACTATGGCTACACCTTC
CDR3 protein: CASSPRENYGYTF

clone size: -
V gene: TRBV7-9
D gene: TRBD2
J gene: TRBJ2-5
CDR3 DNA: TGTGCCAGCACCCGGAGGGGCGGGAGAGTGGGGGAGACCCAGTACTTC
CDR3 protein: CASTRRGGRVGETQYF

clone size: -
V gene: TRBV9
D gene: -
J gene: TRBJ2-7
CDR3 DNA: TGTGCCAGCAGCGTGGCGGGCCCCCCTCACGAGCAGTACTTC
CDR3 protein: CASSVAGPPHEQYF

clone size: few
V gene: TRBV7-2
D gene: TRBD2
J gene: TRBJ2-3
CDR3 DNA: TGTGCCAGCAGCGAGCGGGGAATCCCGACAGATACGCAGTATTTT
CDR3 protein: CASSERGIPTDTQYF

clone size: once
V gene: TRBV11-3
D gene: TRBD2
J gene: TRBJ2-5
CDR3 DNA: TGTGCCAGCAGCTCGAGGACTAGCGGGACTGAGACCCAGTACTTC
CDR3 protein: CASSSRTSGTETQYF

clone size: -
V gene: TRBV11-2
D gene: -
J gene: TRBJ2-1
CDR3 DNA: TGTGCCAGCAGCTTAAACAGGGCGTCCTACAATGAGCAGTTCTTC
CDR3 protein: CASSLNRASYNEQFF

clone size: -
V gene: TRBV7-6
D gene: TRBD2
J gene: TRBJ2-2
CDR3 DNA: TGTGCCAGCAGTCCACTAGCGGGAGTTGGCACCGGGGAGCTGTTTTTT
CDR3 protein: CASSPLAGVGTGELFF

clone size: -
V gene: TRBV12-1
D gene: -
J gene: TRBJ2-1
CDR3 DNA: TGTGCCAGCAGCTTCCACTATGAGCAGTTCTTC
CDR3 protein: CASSFHYEQFF

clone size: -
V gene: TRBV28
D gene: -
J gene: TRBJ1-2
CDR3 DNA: TGTGCCAGCAGTTTCCGGGGAATGGATGGGACCTTC
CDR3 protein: CASSFRGMDGTF

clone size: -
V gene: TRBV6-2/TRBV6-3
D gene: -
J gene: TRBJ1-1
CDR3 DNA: TGTGCCAGCAGTTACTGGGGGGGCACTGAAGCTTTCTTT
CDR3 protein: CASSYWGGTEAFF

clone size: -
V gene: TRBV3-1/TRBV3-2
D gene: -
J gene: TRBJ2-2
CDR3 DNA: TGTGCCAGCAGCCAAGTCGGGGGAACCGGGGAGCTGTTTTTT
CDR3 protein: CASSQVGGTGELFF

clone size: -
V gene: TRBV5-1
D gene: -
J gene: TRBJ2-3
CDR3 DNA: TGCGCCAGCAGCTGGCAGGAGGGTGGCACAGATACGCAGTATTTT
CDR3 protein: CASSWQEGGTDTQYF

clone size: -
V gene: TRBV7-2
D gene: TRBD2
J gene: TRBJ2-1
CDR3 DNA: TGTGCCAGCAGCCTGTCTAGCGGGAGGGGTGAGAATGAGCAGTTCTTC
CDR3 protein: CASSLSSGRGENEQFF

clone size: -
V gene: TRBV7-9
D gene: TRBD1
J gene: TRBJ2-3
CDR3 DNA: TGTGCCAGCAGCTTAGGGAGGACAGGGGATCGCACAGATACGCAGTATTTT
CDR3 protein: CASSLGRTGDRTDTQYF

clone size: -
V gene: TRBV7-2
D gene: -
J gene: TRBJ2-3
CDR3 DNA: TGTGCCAGCAGCCACGCGAGCCTGGATACGCAGTATTTT
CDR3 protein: CASSHASLDTQYF

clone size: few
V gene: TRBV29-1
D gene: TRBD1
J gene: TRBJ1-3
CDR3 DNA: TGCAGCGCAGGGGGCTACGGAAACACCATATATTTT
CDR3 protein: CSAGGYGNTIYF

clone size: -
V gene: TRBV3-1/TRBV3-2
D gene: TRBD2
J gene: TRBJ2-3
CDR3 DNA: TGTGCTACGGGGGGGATTACGCAGTATTTT
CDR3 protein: CATGGITQYF

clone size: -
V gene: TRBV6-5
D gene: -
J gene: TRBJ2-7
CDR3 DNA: TGTGCCAGCTGGCGGTTCCCCTACGAGCAGTACTTC
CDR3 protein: CASWRFPYEQYF

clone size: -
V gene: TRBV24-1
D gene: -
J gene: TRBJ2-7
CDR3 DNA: TGTGCCACCAGTGCTACGGGAGAGGGGCACGAGCAGTACTTC
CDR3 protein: CATSATGEGHEQYF

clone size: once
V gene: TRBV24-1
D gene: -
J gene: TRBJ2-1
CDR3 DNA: TGTGCCACCAGTGATTTGCCGGGTGGCGGCTACAATGAGCAGTTCTTC
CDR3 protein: CATSDLPGGGYNEQFF

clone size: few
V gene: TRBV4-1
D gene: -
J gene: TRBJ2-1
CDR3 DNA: TGCGCCAGCAGCCAAGAACAGGCACCTTCCTACAATGAGCAGTTCTTC
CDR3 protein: CASSQEQAPSYNEQFF

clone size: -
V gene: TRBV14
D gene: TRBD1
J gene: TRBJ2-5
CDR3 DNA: TGTGCCAGCAGCTCTCCGGGACAGGGAGCAGAGACCCAGTACTTC
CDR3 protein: CASSSPGQGAETQYF

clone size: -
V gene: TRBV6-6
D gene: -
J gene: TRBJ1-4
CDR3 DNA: TGTGCCAGCAGTCTAGGGGTGTTTTTT
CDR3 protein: CASSLGVFF

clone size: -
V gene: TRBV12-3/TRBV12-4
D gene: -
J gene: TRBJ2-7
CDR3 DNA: TGTGCCAGCAGTTTCGGACGGAGGTACGAGCAGTACTTC
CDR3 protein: CASSFGRRYEQYF

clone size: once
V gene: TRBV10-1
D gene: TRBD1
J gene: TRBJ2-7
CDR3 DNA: TGCGCCAGCAATGGTGGGGACAGGGCTTCATACGAGCAGTACTTC
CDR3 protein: CASNGGDRASYEQYF

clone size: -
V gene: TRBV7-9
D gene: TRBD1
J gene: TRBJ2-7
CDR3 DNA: TGTGCCAGCAGCTTAGGACAGGGGGTTTCCTACGAGCAGTACTTC
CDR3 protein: CASSLGQGVSYEQYF

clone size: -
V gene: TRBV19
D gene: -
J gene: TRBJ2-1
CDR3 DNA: TGTGCCAGTAGTACGATTATAGGAGGTGAGCAGTTCTTC
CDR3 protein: CASSTIIGGEQFF

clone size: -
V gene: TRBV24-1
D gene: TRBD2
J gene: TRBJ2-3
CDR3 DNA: TGTGCCACCAGTGATTTGGGACTAGCGGGAGCAGATACGCAGTATTTT
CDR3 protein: CATSDLGLAGADTQYF

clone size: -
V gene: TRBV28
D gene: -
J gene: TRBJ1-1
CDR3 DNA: TGTGCCAGCAGGCCGGGGGGGGGCCACGGGAGGACTGAAGCTTTCTTT
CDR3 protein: CASRPGGGHGRTEAFF

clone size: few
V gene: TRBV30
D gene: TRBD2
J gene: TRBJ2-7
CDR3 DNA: TGTGCCTGGAGTACGCGTCTAGCGGGAGGAAACGAGCAGTACTTC
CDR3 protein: CAWSTRLAGGNEQYF

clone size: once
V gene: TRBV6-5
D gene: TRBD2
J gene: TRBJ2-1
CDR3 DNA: TGTGCCAGCAGTTCGGGACTAGCGGGCCTTCAGTTCTTC
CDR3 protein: CASSSGLAGLQFF

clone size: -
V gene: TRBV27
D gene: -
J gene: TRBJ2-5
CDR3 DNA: TGTGCCAGCAGTTCACTTCCCGGGACTTTTCCAGAGACCCAGTACTTC
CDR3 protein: CASSSLPGTFPETQYF

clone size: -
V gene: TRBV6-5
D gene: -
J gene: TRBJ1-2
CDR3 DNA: TGTGCCAGCAGATCCCCCGGGGGAGAGGATGGCTACACCTTC
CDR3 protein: CASRSPGGEDGYTF

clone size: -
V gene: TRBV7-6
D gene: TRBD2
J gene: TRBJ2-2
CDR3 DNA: TGTGCCAGCAGCTTTGGGACTAGCGGTCATGAGAACACCGGGGAGCTGTTTTTT
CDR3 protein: CASSFGTSGHENTGELFF

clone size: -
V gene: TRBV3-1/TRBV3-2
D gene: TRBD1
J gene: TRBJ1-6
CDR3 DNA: TGTGCCAGCAGCCATGACAGGGGGGATAATTCACCCCTCCACTTT
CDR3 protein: CASSHDRGDNSPLHF

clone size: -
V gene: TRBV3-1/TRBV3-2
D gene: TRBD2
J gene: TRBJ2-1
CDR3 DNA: TGTGCCAGCAGCCCCGGTCTTTTAGCGGGAGCGAGAAATGAGCAGTTCTTC
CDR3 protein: CASSPGLLAGARNEQFF

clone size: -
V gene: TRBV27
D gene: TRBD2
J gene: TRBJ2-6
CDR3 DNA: TGTGCCAGCAAAGGGCTAGCGGGAGGATTCAGCTCTGGGGCCAACGTCCTGACTTTC
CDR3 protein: CASKGLAGGFSSGANVLTF

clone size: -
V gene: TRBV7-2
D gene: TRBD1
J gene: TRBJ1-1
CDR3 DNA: TGTGCCAGCAGCTTAAAGCCCGGGACAGCAGGGACTGAAGCTTTCTTT
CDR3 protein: CASSLKPGTAGTEAFF

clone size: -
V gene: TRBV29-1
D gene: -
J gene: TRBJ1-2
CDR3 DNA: TGCAGCGTTGAAGGGCAGGGAGGAAACTATGGCTACACCTTC
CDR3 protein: CSVEGQGGNYGYTF

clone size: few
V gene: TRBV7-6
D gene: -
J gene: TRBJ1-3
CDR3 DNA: TGTGCCAGCAGCCCCCGGGTGCCTGGAAACACCATATATTTT
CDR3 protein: CASSPRVPGNTIYF

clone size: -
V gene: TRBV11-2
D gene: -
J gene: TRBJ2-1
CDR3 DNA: TGTGCCAGCAGCTTAGTACCCAGCGGGCTAAACAATGAGCAGTTCTTC
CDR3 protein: CASSLVPSGLNNEQFF

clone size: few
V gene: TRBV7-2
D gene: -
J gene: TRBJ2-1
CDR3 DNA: TGTGCCAGCAGAGCGGGACAAACCTACAATGAGCAGTTCTTC
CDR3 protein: CASRAGQTYNEQFF

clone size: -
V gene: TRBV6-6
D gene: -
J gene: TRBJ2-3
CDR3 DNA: TGTGCCAGCAGTCATCGGGGGGCCCGCACAGATACGCAGTATTTT
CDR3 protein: CASSHRGARTDTQYF

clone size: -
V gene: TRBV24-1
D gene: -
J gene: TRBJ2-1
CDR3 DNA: TGTGCCACCAGGGACTACCACAATGAGCAGTTCTTC
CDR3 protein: CATRDYHNEQFF

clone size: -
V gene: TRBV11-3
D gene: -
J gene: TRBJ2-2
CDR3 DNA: TGTGCCAGCAGCCTCTCTGAATGGGGCAGGGGTCAGGTCGGGGAGCTGTTTTTT
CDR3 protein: CASSLSEWGRGQVGELFF

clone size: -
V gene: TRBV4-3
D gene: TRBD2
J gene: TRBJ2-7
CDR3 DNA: TGCGCCAGCAGCCAAGATTCGCGGGGGTCAACCCCCTACGAGCAGTACTTC
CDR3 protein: CASSQDSRGSTPYEQYF